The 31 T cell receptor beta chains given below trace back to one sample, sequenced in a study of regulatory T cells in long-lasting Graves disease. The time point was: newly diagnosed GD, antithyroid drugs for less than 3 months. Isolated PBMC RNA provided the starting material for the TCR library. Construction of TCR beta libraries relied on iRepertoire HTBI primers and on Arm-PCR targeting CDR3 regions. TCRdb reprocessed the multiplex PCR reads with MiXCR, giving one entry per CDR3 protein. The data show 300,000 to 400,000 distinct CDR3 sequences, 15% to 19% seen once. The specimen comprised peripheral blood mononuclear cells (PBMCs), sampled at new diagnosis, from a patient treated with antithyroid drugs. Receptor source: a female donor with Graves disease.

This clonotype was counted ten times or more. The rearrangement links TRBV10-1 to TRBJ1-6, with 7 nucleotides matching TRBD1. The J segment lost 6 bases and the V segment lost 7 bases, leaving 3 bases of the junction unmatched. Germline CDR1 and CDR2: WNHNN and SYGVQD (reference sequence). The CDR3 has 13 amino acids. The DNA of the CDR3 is TGCGCCAGCAACCGGGACAGTAATTCACCCCTCCACTTT. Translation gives CASNRDSNSPLHF.

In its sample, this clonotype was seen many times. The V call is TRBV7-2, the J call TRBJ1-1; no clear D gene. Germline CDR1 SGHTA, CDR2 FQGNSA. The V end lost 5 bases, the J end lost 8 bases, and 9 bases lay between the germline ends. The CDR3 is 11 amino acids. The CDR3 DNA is TGTGCCAGCAGCCGAGGTTCAGAAGCTTTCTTT. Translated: CASSRGSEAFF.

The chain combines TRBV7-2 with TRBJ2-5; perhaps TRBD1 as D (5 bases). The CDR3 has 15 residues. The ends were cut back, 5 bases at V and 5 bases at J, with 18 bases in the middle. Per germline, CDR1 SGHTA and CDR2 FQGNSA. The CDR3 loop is CASSPSRAGRETQYF. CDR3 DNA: TGTGCCAGCAGCCCCAGCCGGGCAGGGCGGGAGACCCAGTACTTC.

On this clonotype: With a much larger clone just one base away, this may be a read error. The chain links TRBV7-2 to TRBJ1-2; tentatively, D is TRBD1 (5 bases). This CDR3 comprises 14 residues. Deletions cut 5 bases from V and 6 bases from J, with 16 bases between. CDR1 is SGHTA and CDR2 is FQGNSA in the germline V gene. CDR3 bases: TGTGCCAGCAGCCCCCGGGGGGGATCGGATGGCTACACCTTC. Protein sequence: CASSPRGGSDGYTF. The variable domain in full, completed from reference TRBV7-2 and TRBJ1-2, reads GAGVSQSPSNKVTEKGKDVELRCDPISGHTALYWYRQSLGQGLEFLIYFQGNSAPDKSGLPSDRFSAERTGGSVSTLTIQRTQQEDSAVYLCASSPRGGSDGYTFGSGTRLTVV.

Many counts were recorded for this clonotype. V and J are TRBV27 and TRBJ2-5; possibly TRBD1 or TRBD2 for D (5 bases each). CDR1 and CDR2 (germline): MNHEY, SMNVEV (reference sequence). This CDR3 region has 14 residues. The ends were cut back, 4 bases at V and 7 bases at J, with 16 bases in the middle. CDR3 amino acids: CASSSWDLTGTQYF. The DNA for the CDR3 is TGTGCCAGCAGTTCCTGGGACCTCACGGGGACCCAGTACTTC.

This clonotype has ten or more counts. The CDR3 nucleotides read TGTGCCACCAGTGATGATTCCAGGGGGGGCACAGATACGCAGTATTTT. Protein product: CATSDDSRGGTDTQYF. This rearrangement joins TRBV24-1 to TRBJ2-3, with D tentatively TRBD1 (7 bases). The germline gives CDR1 KGHDR, CDR2 SFDVKD. The CDR3 sequence is 16 residues long. V was pared by 3 bases and J by 1 base, with 13 bases between.

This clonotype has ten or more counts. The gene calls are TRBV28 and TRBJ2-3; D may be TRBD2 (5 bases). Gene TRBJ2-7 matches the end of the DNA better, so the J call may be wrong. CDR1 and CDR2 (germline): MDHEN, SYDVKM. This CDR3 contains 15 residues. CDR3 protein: CASSDPGSGLYEQYF. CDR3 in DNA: TGTGCCAGCAGTGATCCGGGATCCGGTCTCTACGAGCAGTACTTC.

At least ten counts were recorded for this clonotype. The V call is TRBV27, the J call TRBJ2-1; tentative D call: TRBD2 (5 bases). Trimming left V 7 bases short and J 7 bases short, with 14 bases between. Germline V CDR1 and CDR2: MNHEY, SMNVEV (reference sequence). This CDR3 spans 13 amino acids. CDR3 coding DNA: TGTGCCAGCACCCCACGAGAGGGAAATGAGCAGTTCTTC. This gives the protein CASTPREGNEQFF.

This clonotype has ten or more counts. The CDR3 here is CASSRTGGHGYTF. The CDR3 nucleotides are TGTGCCAGCAGCCGGACAGGGGGTCATGGCTACACCTTC. V and J are TRBV5-5 and TRBJ1-2, with 10 bases lining up with TRBD1. From germline, CDR1 is SGHKS and CDR2 YYEKEE (reference sequence). CDR3 length: 13 residues. The junction had 3 bases not matched to a gene; V was cut back by 4 bases and J by 6 bases.

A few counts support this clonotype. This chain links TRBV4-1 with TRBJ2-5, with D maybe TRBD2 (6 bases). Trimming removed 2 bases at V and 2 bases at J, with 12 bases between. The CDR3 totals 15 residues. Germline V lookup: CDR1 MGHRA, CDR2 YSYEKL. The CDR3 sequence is CASSQRLDRQETQYF. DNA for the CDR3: TGCGCCAGCAGCCAAAGACTAGATCGGCAAGAGACCCAGTACTTC.

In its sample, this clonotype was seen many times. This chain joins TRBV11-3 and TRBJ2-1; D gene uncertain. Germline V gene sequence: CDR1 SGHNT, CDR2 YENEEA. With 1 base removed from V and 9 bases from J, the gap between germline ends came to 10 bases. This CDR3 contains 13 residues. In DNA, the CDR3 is TGTGCCAGCAGCTTAGGTCCAGGCGGTGAGCAGTTCTTC. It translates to CASSLGPGGEQFF.

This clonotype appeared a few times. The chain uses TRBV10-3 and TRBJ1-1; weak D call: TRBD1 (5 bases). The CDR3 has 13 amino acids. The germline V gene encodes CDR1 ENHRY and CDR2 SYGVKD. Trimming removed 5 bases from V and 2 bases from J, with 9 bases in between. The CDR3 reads CAISSQGNTEAFF. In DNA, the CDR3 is TGTGCCATCAGTTCCCAGGGAAACACTGAAGCTTTCTTT.

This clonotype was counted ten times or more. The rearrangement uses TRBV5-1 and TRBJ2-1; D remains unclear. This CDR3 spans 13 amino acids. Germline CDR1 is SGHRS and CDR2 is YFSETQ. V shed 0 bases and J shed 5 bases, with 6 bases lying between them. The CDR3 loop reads CASSLVANNEQFF. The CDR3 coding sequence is TGCGCCAGCAGCTTGGTGGCGAACAATGAGCAGTTCTTC.

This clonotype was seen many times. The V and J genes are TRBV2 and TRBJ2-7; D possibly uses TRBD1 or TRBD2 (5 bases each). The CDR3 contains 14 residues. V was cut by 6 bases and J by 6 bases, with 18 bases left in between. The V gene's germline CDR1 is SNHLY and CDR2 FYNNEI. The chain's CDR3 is CASSSGSRGAEQYF. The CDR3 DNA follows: TGTGCCAGCAGCTCCGGATCCCGAGGGGCCGAGCAGTACTTC. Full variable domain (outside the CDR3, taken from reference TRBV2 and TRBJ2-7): EPEVTQTPSHQVTQMGQEVILRCVPISNHLYFYWYRQILGQKVEFLVSFYNNEISEKSEIFDDQFSVERPDGSNFTLKIRSTKLEDSAMYFCASSSGSRGAEQYFGPGTRLTVT.

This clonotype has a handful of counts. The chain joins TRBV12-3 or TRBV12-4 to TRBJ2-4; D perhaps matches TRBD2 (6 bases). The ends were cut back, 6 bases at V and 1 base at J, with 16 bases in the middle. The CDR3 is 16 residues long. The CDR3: CASSPRGSVAKNIQYF. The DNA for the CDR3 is TGTGCCAGCAGCCCGCGGGGTAGTGTGGCCAAAAACATTCAGTACTTC.

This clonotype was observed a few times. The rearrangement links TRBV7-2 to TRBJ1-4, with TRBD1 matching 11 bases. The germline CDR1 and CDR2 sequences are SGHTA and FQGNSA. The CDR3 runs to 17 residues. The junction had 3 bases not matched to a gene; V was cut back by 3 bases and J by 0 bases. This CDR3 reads CASSFGQGAATNEKLFF. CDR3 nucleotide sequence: TGTGCCAGCAGCTTCGGACAGGGGGCAGCAACTAATGAAAAACTGTTTTTT.

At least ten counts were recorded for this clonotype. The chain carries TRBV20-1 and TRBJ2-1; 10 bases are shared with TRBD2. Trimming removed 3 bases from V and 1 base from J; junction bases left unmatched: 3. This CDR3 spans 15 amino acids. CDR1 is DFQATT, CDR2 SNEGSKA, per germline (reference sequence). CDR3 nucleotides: TGCAGTGCTAGTGATAGCGGGAGGTCCTACAATGAGCAGTTCTTC. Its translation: CSASDSGRSYNEQFF.

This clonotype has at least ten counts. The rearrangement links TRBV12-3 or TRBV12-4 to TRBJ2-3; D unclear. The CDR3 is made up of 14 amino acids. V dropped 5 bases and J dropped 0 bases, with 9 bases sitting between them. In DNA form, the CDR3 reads TGTGCCAGCAGTCGCCAGGACAGCACAGATACGCAGTATTTT. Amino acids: CASSRQDSTDTQYF.

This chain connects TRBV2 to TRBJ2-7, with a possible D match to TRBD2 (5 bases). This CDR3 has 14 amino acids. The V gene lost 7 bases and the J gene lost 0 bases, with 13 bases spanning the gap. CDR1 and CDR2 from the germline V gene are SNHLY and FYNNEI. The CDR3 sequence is CASKEAVSSYEQYF. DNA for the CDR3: TGTGCCAGCAAGGAAGCGGTGAGCTCCTACGAGCAGTACTTC. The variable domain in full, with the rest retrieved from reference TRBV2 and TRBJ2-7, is EPEVTQTPSHQVTQMGQEVILRCVPISNHLYFYWYRQILGQKVEFLVSFYNNEISEKSEIFDDQFSVERPDGSNFTLKIRSTKLEDSAMYFCASKEAVSSYEQYFGPGTRLTVT.

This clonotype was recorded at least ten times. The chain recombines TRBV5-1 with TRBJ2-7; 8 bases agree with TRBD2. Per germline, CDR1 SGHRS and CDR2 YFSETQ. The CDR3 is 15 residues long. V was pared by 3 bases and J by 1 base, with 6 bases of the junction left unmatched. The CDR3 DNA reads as TGCGCCAGCAGCTCGTTACGGGAGGGATCCTACGAGCAGTACTTC. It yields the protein CASSSLREGSYEQYF. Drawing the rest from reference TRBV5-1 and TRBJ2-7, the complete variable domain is KAGVTQTPRYLIKTRGQQVTLSCSPISGHRSVSWYQQTPGQGLQFLFEYFSETQRNKGNFPGRFSGRQFSNSRSEMNVSTLELGDSALYLCASSSLREGSYEQYFGPGTRLTVT.

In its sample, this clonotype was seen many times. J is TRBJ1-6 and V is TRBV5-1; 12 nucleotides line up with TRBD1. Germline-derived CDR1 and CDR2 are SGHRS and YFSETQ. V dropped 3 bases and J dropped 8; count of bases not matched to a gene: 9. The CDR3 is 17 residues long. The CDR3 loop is CASSWGRDRGLDSPLHF. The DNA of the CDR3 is TGCGCCAGCAGCTGGGGCCGGGACAGGGGGCTGGATTCACCCCTCCACTTT.

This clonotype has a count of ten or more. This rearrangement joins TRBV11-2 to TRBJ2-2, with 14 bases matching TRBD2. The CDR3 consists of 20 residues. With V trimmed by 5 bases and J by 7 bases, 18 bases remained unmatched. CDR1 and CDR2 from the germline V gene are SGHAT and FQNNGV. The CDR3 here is CASSQTPGLAGVEVIGELFF. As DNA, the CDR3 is TGTGCCAGCAGCCAGACACCGGGACTAGCGGGAGTTGAGGTTATCGGGGAGCTGTTTTTT.

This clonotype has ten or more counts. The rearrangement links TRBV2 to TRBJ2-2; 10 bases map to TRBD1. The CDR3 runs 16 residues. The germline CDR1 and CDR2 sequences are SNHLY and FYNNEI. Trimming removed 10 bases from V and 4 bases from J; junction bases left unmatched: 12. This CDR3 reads CATGERTGGSTGELFF. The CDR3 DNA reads TGTGCCACCGGCGAGAGGACAGGGGGGAGCACCGGGGAGCTGTTTTTT.

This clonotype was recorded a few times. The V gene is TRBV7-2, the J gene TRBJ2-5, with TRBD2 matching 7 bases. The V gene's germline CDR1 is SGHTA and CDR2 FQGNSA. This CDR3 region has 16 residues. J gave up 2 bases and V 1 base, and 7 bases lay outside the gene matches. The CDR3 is CASSLGPWEGQETQYF. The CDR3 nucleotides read TGTGCCAGCAGCTTAGGGCCCTGGGAGGGGCAAGAGACCCAGTACTTC.

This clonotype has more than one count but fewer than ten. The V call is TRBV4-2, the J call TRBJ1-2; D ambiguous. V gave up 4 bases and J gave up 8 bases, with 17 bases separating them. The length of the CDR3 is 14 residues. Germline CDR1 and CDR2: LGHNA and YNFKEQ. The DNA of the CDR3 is TGTGCCAGCAGCCTGTCGGGAGTCCGGCGGGGCTACACCTTC. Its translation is CASSLSGVRRGYTF.

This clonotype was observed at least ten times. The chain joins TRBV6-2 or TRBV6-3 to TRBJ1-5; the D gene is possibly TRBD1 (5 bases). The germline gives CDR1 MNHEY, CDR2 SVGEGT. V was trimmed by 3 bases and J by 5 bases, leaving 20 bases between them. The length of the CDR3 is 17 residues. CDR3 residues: CASSYSSLRDAHQPQHF. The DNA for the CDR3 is TGTGCCAGCAGTTATTCTTCCCTCCGGGACGCTCATCAGCCCCAGCATTTT.

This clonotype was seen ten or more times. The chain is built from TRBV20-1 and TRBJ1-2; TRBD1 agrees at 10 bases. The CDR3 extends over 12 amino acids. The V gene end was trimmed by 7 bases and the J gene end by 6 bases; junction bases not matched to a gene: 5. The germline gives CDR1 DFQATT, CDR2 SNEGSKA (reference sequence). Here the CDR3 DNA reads TGCAGTGTGGTCGGGACAGGGGATGGCTACACCTTC. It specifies CSVVGTGDGYTF.

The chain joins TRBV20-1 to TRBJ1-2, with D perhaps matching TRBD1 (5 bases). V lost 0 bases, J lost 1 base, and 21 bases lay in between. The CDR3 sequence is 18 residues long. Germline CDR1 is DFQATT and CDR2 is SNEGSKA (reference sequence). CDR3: CSARDQRVRGALNYGYTF. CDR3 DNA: TGCAGTGCTAGAGATCAACGGGTACGAGGGGCCCTTAACTATGGCTACACCTTC.

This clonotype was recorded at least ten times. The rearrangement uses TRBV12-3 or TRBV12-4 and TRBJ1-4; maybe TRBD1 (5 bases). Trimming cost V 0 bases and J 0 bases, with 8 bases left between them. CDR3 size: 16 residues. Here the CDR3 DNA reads TGTGCCAGCAGTTTAGCGCGGGGACCAACTAATGAAAAACTGTTTTTT. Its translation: CASSLARGPTNEKLFF.

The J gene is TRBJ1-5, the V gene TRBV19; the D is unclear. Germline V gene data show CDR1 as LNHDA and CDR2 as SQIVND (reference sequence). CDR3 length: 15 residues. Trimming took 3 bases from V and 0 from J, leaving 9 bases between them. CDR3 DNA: TGTGCCAGTAGTATCGACACTTATAGCAATCAGCCCCAGCATTTT. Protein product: CASSIDTYSNQPQHF. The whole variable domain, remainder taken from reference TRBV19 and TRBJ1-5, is DGGITQSPKYLFRKEGQNVTLSCEQNLNHDAMYWYRQDPGQGLRLIYYSQIVNDFQKGDIAEGYSVSREKKESFPLTVTSAQKNPTAFYLCASSIDTYSNQPQHFGDGTRLSIL.

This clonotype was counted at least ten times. This chain's CDR3 is CASSEAPSSFGLPHFSYNEQFF. The CDR3 DNA sequence: TGTGCCAGCAGTGAAGCTCCCTCCTCGTTTGGCCTCCCACATTTCTCCTACAATGAGCAGTTCTTC. The chain joins TRBV25-1 to TRBJ2-1, with unresolved D. V lost 2 bases to trimming and J lost 0 bases, with 29 bases between them. This CDR3 spans 22 amino acids. Germline loops: CDR1 MGHDK, CDR2 SYGVNS.